This TCR beta chain was sequenced in a study of cytomegalovirus exposure and HLA in healthy donors. Study outcomes and limitations: Analysis performed later found 16,000 or so TCR beta sequences associated with HLA alleles at 0.05 false discovery rate. There were over 150 TCR beta chains listed as cytomegalovirus-associated. Per published reports, the classifier diagnosed cytomegalovirus status with high specificity and sensitivity. Links to common viral pathogens appeared, in a later analysis, for several of the most significant clusters.

PCR used 60 Vbeta primers and 13 Jbeta primers. Repertoires were generated with immunoSEQ multiplex PCR, while TCRdb's copy carries only in-frame clones and drops some. The sample records around 130,000 clones, about three quarters being singletons. As concerns this clone: The antigen remains undetermined.

The V and J ends lost 3 bases and 5 bases respectively, with 10 bases between them. Germline CDR1 and CDR2: KGHSH and LQKENI. CDR3 length equals 13 residues. The specimen sequenced was PBMCs. This TCR was sampled from a woman between 35 and 50 years old in good health and CMV-seronegative. J is TRBJ1-1 and V is TRBV18; a possible D gene is TRBD1 (6 bases). The CDR3 loop reads CASSPGAETEAFF. In DNA, the CDR3 is TGTGCCAGCTCACCGGGGGCGGAGACTGAAGCTTTCTTT.